This TCR beta chain was obtained from a study of T cells in Graves' hyperthyroidism and ophthalmopathy. Amplification yielded TCR beta CDR3 regions, with RNA transcripts as the source. The HTBI set primed first-round TCR CDR3 RT-PCR. TCRdb reprocessed the multiplex PCR reads via MiXCR and lists one record per CDR3 protein. The table has around 690,000 distinct CDR3 sequences, roughly a sixth seen once; the top ten hold 15% to 18%. This clonotype was picked up many times. The CDR3 extends over 14 amino acids. Unmatched junction bases numbered 5, after V lost 2 bases and J lost 6 bases. The receptor's source is a man aged 45-65 years with Graves' hyperthyroidism. Sequences were obtained from blood. The chain links TRBV12-3 or TRBV12-4 to TRBJ1-1; 8 bases align to TRBD1. The CDR3 protein is CASSLQGAGAEAFF. The CDR3 coding sequence is TGTGCCAGCAGTTTACAGGGGGCCGGGGCTGAAGCTTTCTTT.